These 14 T cell receptor beta chains were all obtained from the same sample, sequenced in a study of T cell responses to AZD1222 COVID-19 vaccine. Repertoires were generated with immunoSEQ multiplex PCR, while TCRdb's copy carries only in-frame clones and drops some. The sample carries about 160,000 clones, under 95% recorded once. This sample comprised peripheral blood, obtained on day 0 of MenACWY control vaccination. The origin of the receptors is an adult in good health.

This chain connects TRBV7-9 to TRBJ1-6; D gene uncertain. CDR3 length equals 15 residues. The germline V gene has CDR1 SEHNR and CDR2 FQNEAQ (reference sequence). V shed 1 base and J shed 9 bases, with 13 bases lying between them. The CDR3 nucleotides read TGTGCCAGCAGCTTAGGTTTATCGGGAGTTTCACCCCTCCACTTT. As protein: CASSLGLSGVSPLHF. The variable domain in full, completed from reference TRBV7-9 and TRBJ1-6, reads DTGVSQNPRHKITKRGQNVTFRCDPISEHNRLYWYRQTLGQGPEFLTYFQNEAQLEKSRLLSDRFSAERPKGSFSTLEIQRTEQGDSAMYLCASSLGLSGVSPLHFGNGTRLTVT.

The rearrangement joins TRBV28 to TRBJ1-5; D is unclear. The CDR3 totals 13 residues. The germline V gene has CDR1 MDHEN and CDR2 SYDVKM. V was shortened by 3 bases and J by 4 bases, with 7 bases between the two germline ends. CDR3 sequence: CASSLAGNQPQHF. CDR3 nucleotides: TGTGCCAGCAGTTTGGCGGGGAATCAGCCCCAGCATTTT.

V is TRBV11-3 and J is TRBJ2-2; TRBD2 matches 12 bases. The CDR3 length is 16 residues. The V gene end was trimmed by 5 bases and the J gene end by 4 bases; junction bases not matched to a gene: 5. CDR1 SGHNT and CDR2 YENEEA come from the germline V gene. In DNA, the CDR3 is TGTGCCAGCAGCGTTCTAGCGGGAGGGCCCACCGGGGAGCTGTTTTTT. This sequence encodes CASSVLAGGPTGELFF. Full variable domain (remainder filled in from reference TRBV11-3 and TRBJ2-2): EAGVVQSPRYKIIEKKQPVAFWCNPISGHNTLYWYLQNLGQGPELLIRYENEEAVDDSQLPKDRFSAERLKGVDSTLKIQPAELGDSAVYLCASSVLAGGPTGELFFGEGSRLTVL.

This chain uses TRBV9 with TRBJ2-1; 8 bases map to TRBD1. The CDR3 runs to 15 residues. Germline CDR1 reads SGDLS; CDR2 reads YYNGEE. Trimming cost V 4 bases and J 5 bases; bases outside gene matches: 8. CDR3 in amino acids: CASSPGTGNHNEQFF. CDR3 sequence (DNA): TGTGCCAGCAGCCCCGGGACAGGTAACCACAATGAGCAGTTCTTC.

V usage is TRBV19 and J usage is TRBJ2-5, with TRBD2 matching over 11 bases. Germline CDR1 reads LNHDA; CDR2 reads SQIVND (reference sequence). V lost 3 bases, J lost 5 bases, and 8 bases stayed unmatched. The CDR3 contains 16 residues. The CDR3 DNA reads TGTGCCAGTAGTATGCGGGAAACTAGCGGGAGCGAGACCCAGTACTTC. Translation gives CASSMRETSGSETQYF.

The V call is TRBV7-9, the J call TRBJ2-7, with D perhaps TRBD1 (6 bases). V was clipped by 0 bases and J by 2 bases, with 8 bases between them. In germline, CDR1 is SEHNR, CDR2 FQNEAQ (reference sequence). This CDR3 is built from 14 residues. The CDR3 DNA sequence: TGTGCCAGCAGCTTAGCGGGACAAACCTACGAGCAGTACTTC. It is translated as CASSLAGQTYEQYF.

CDR3: CSVDFQRETQYF. The CDR3 DNA follows: TGCAGCGTTGATTTCCAGAGAGAGACCCAGTACTTC. This rearrangement joins TRBV29-1 to TRBJ2-5; D is uncertain. Germline CDR1 reads SQVTM; CDR2 reads ANQGSEA. V shed 3 bases and J shed 4 bases, with 9 bases lying between them. The CDR3 runs 12 residues.

The rearrangement links TRBV9 to TRBJ2-1; 9 nucleotides match TRBD2. Germline trimming cut 4 bases from V and 2 bases from J; bases unmatched to any gene: 4. The CDR3 is 15 amino acids. Germline V gene data show CDR1 as SGDLS and CDR2 as YYNGEE. CDR3 sequence reads: CASSSSGNTYNEQFF. CDR3 DNA sequence: TGTGCCAGCAGCTCTAGCGGGAACACCTACAATGAGCAGTTCTTC.

This rearrangement joins TRBV28 to TRBJ1-5, with unresolved D. Germline CDR1 and CDR2: MDHEN and SYDVKM. Trimming pared 7 bases from V and 0 bases from J, leaving 10 bases between. The CDR3 runs to 14 residues. DNA of the CDR3: TGTGCCAGCATCGTTAGTTATAGCAATCAGCCCCAGCATTTT. Its protein product is CASIVSYSNQPQHF.

This clone was observed once. The V call is TRBV11-3, the J call TRBJ2-5; no definite D call. Germline-derived CDR1 and CDR2 are SGHNT and YENEEA. This CDR3 comprises 14 residues. The V and J ends lost 2 bases and 5 bases respectively, with 12 bases between them. The CDR3 coding sequence is TGTGCCAGCAGCTTAACCCCCCGGGCCGAGACCCAGTACTTC. Translating gives CASSLTPRAETQYF.

The chain links TRBV3-1 (or the pseudogene TRBV3-2) to TRBJ1-5; no definite D call. The V gene lost 1 base and the J gene lost 1 base, with 8 bases spanning the gap. The CDR3 has 15 residues. Germline CDR1 LGHDT, CDR2 YNNKEL (reference sequence). CDR3 sequence (DNA): TGTGCCAGCAGCCAAGGTCGCGCGAGCAATCAGCCCCAGCATTTT. Translation gives CASSQGRASNQPQHF.

This clone was detected once. V gene TRBV28 combines with J gene TRBJ1-4, with D hard to call. The CDR3 is 14 residues long. From germline, CDR1 is MDHEN and CDR2 SYDVKM. Trimming removed 8 bases at V and 5 bases at J, with 15 bases between. DNA for the CDR3: TGTGCCAGCGGCGGAGGGAGGGCAAATGAAAAACTGTTTTTT. Its protein product is CASGGGRANEKLFF.

J is TRBJ1-2 and V is TRBV3-1 (or the pseudogene TRBV3-2); D unclear. This CDR3 region has 13 residues. The germline CDR1 and CDR2 sequences are LGHDT and YNNKEL (reference sequence). Trimming took 0 bases from V and 7 from J, leaving 9 bases between them. The CDR3 DNA is TGTGCCAGCAGCCAAGAACCGCCCGGTGGCTACACCTTC. Amino acid sequence: CASSQEPPGGYTF.

The chain combines TRBV6-5 with TRBJ1-2, with D possibly matching TRBD1 (5 bases). This CDR3 is 13 amino acids long. Germline V gene sequence: CDR1 MNHEY, CDR2 SVGAGI. V was cut by 0 bases and J by 4 bases, with 6 bases left in between. The CDR3 sequence is CASSYSDTYGYTF. The CDR3 DNA is TGTGCCAGCAGTTACTCGGACACCTATGGCTACACCTTC.